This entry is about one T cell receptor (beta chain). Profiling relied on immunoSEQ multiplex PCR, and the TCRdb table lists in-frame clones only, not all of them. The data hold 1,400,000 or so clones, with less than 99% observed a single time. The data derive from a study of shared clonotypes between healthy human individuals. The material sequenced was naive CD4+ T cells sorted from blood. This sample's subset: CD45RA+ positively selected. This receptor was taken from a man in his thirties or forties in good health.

The CDR3 is CASSQGGGVAYNEQFF. The CDR3 region has the DNA TGTGCCAGCAGCCAAGGGGGCGGTGTGGCCTACAATGAGCAGTTCTTC. The chain employs TRBV14 and TRBJ2-1, with D possibly matching TRBD1 (5 bases). Per germline, CDR1 SGHDN and CDR2 FVKESK. The V and J ends lost 1 base and 2 bases respectively, with 12 bases between them. The CDR3 is 16 residues long.